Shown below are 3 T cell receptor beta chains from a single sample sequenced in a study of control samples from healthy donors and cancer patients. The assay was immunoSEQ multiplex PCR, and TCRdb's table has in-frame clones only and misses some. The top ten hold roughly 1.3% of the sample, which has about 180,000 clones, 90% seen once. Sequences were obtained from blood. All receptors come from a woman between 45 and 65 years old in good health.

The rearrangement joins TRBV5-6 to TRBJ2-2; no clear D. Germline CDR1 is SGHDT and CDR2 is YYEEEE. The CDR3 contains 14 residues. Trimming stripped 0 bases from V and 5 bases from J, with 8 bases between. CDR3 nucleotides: TGTGCCAGCAGCTTGGGGCGAATAACCGGGGAGCTGTTTTTT. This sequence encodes CASSLGRITGELFF.

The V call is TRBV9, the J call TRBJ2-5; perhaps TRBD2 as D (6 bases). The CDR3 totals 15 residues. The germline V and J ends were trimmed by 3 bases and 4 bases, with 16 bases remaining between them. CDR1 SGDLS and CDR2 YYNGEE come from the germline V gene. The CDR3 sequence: CASSAQGGNGETQYF. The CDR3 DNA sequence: TGTGCCAGCAGCGCCCAGGGCGGGAATGGAGAGACCCAGTACTTC.

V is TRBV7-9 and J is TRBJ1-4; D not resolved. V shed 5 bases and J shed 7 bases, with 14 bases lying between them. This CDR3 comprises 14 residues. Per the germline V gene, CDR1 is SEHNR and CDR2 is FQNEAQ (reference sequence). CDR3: CASSDRVRGEKLFF. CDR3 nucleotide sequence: TGTGCCAGCAGCGACCGAGTACGGGGTGAAAAACTGTTTTTT.